One and the same sample provided the 32 T cell receptor beta chains below, sequenced in a study of blood T cell repertoires in COVID-19. The assay was immunoSEQ multiplex PCR, and TCRdb's table has in-frame clones only and misses some. The sample includes under 400,000 clones, roughly nine tenths of them seen just once. The material sequenced was peripheral blood. The receptors were sampled from a woman aged 55-69 years with COVID-19, enrolled during active disease.

CDR3 residues: CASSTGQHRRYTF. CDR3 DNA: TGTGCCAGCAGCACGGGACAGCACCGTCGCTACACCTTC. The chain couples TRBV6-5 to TRBJ1-2, with TRBD1 matching over 7 bases. Germline loops: CDR1 MNHEY, CDR2 SVGAGI. Trimming took 6 bases from V and 9 from J; bases not matched to a gene: 10. The CDR3 length is 13 residues.

This clone appeared once. The rearrangement uses TRBV2 and TRBJ1-5; TRBD1 aligns across 7 bases. Germline-derived CDR1 and CDR2 are SNHLY and FYNNEI. The CDR3 is 15 amino acids. V lost 6 bases and J lost 4; bases outside the gene matches: 9. CDR3 sequence: CASRDQGGGNQPQHF. Here the CDR3 DNA reads TGTGCCAGCAGGGACCAGGGGGGAGGAAATCAGCCCCAGCATTTT.

The genes are TRBV4-2 and TRBJ2-3; 10 positions agree with TRBD2. The germline V gene encodes CDR1 LGHNA and CDR2 YNFKEQ. The CDR3 spans 17 residues. With V trimmed by 0 bases and J by 5 bases, 8 bases remained unmatched. The CDR3 DNA follows: TGTGCCAGCAGCCAAGATCAGCTAGCGGGGGTACGAGATACGCAGTATTTT. This codes for CASSQDQLAGVRDTQYF.

This clone was found once. The rearrangement joins TRBV19 to TRBJ2-4; 10 nucleotides line up with TRBD1. This CDR3 has 15 amino acids. The ends lost 7 bases at V and 5 bases at J; junction bases unmatched: 8. Germline V gene data show CDR1 as LNHDA and CDR2 as SQIVND (reference sequence). CDR3 sequence reads: CASMGTGVGENIQYF. CDR3 nucleotides: TGTGCCAGTATGGGGACAGGGGTCGGGGAAAACATTCAGTACTTC.

This chain uses TRBV27 with TRBJ2-2; D is unclear. Trimming took off 3 bases at V and 0 bases at J, with 11 bases between the two ends. Germline CDR1 reads MNHEY; CDR2 reads SMNVEV (reference sequence). The CDR3 is 16 amino acids. The DNA of the CDR3 is TGTGCCAGCAGTTTCTTTGCGGTTTCGAACACCGGGGAGCTGTTTTTT. Protein product: CASSFFAVSNTGELFF.

The V and J genes are TRBV19 and TRBJ2-1, with 11 bases identical to TRBD2. CDR1 is LNHDA, CDR2 SQIVND, per germline (reference sequence). Losses at the gene ends were 0 bases for V and 10 bases for J; bases not matched to a gene: 5. The CDR3 extends over 15 amino acids. In nucleotides, the CDR3 is TGTGCCAGTAGTATAGATAGCGGGGGGGCCGGAGAGCAGTTCTTC. Its translation is CASSIDSGGAGEQFF.

V usage is TRBV12-3 or TRBV12-4 and J usage is TRBJ2-3, with a tentative D call TRBD2 (7 bases). Trimming took off 8 bases at V and 6 bases at J, with 15 bases between the two ends. This CDR3 is 13 amino acids long. CDR3 nucleotide sequence: TGTGCCAGCGGACTCTGGGGGGGCGATACGCAGTATTTT. This gives the protein CASGLWGGDTQYF.

The chain links TRBV18 to TRBJ2-1, with a weak D call TRBD2 (6 bases). Per germline, CDR1 KGHSH and CDR2 LQKENI. The CDR3 consists of 14 residues. Trimming cost V 1 base and J 7 bases, with 11 bases left between them. CDR3 coding DNA: TGTGCCAGCTCACCACAACGCGGGGAAAATGAGCAGTTCTTC. It codes for CASSPQRGENEQFF.

This chain uses TRBV19 with TRBJ2-5, with D hard to call. This CDR3 is 14 amino acids long. Germline values: CDR1 LNHDA, CDR2 SQIVND (reference sequence). Trimming stripped 5 bases from V and 4 bases from J, with 14 bases between. DNA for the CDR3: TGTGCCAGTAGTGGGCTTCATGACACAGAGACCCAGTACTTC. Translated: CASSGLHDTETQYF.

The chain carries TRBV11-1 and TRBJ1-2, with TRBD1 matching over 7 bases. Germline V lookup: CDR1 SGHAT, CDR2 FQDESV (reference sequence). The CDR3 covers 13 residues. V shed 9 bases, J shed 8 bases, and the junction held 12 bases outside the gene matches. In nucleotides, the CDR3 is TGTGCCAGTGGAATTGACAGGGTCCTCGGCTACACCTTC. It translates to CASGIDRVLGYTF.

J is TRBJ2-2 and V is TRBV14, with D uncertain. The CDR3 is made up of 13 amino acids. V lost 1 base and J lost 6, with 6 bases in between. Germline V CDR1 and CDR2: SGHDN, FVKESK. CDR3 coding DNA: TGTGCCAGCAGCCAAGTTTTCGCCGGGGAGCTGTTTTTT. The encoded protein is CASSQVFAGELFF.

The genes are TRBV28 and TRBJ2-5; 7 positions agree with TRBD1. CDR1 is MDHEN, CDR2 SYDVKM, per germline. V was pared by 10 bases and J by 5 bases, with 10 bases of the junction left unmatched. The CDR3 runs to 13 residues. The CDR3 protein is CATQRGGRETQYF. In DNA form, the CDR3 reads TGTGCCACCCAAAGAGGGGGCAGGGAGACCCAGTACTTC. The full variable domain, rest sourced from reference TRBV28 and TRBJ2-5, is DVKVTQSSRYLVKRTGEKVFLECVQDMDHENMFWYRQDPGLGLRLIYFSYDVKMKEKGDIPEGYSVSREKKERFSLILESASTNQTSMYLCATQRGGRETQYFGPGTRLLVL.

This clone was counted once. The gene calls are TRBV10-1 and TRBJ1-2, with 7 nucleotides matching TRBD1. J was trimmed by 6 bases and V by 8 bases; bases with no gene match: 12. The CDR3 contains 14 residues. CDR1 and CDR2 from the germline V gene are WNHNN and SYGVQD (reference sequence). The CDR3 protein is CASPKSDRAHGYTF. The CDR3 DNA reads as TGCGCCAGCCCCAAATCCGACAGGGCCCATGGCTACACCTTC.

The gene calls are TRBV7-8 and TRBJ1-2; a weak D match, TRBD1 (6 bases). Trimming pared 4 bases from V and 8 bases from J, leaving 20 bases between. The CDR3 loop spans 15 amino acids. Germline lookup yields CDR1 SGHVS and CDR2 FQNEAQ. This CDR3 is CASSSSGVMAEGYTF. The CDR3 coding sequence is TGTGCCAGCAGCTCCTCAGGGGTGATGGCGGAGGGCTACACCTTC. Full variable domain (outside the CDR3, taken from reference TRBV7-8 and TRBJ1-2): GAGVSQSPRYKVAKRGQDVALRCDPISGHVSLFWYQQALGQGPEFLTYFQNEAQLDKSGLPSDRFFAERPEGSVSTLKIQRTQQEDSAVYLCASSSSGVMAEGYTFGSGTRLTVV.

The chain uses TRBV11-2 and TRBJ1-6; maybe TRBD1 (5 bases). Germline CDR1 reads SGHAT; CDR2 reads FQNNGV. The V end lost 1 base, the J end lost 0 bases, and 16 bases lay between the germline ends. The CDR3 has 19 residues. The CDR3 DNA reads as TGTGCCAGCAGCTTAGGACCGACAGTTACCTACTCCTATAATTCACCCCTCCACTTT. This sequence encodes CASSLGPTVTYSYNSPLHF.

This clone was picked up one time. Other DNA sequences from this sample encode an identical CDR3 as well. V usage is TRBV5-1 and J usage is TRBJ1-2, with D possibly matching TRBD1 (6 bases). This CDR3 is 14 amino acids long. Germline loops: CDR1 SGHRS, CDR2 YFSETQ. V lost 0 bases to trimming and J lost 4 bases, with 10 bases between them. CDR3 sequence reads: CASSLATDSYGYTF. DNA of the CDR3: TGCGCCAGCAGCTTGGCCACGGACAGCTATGGCTACACCTTC. Combining the CDR3 with reference TRBV5-1 and TRBJ1-2 gives the whole variable domain KAGVTQTPRYLIKTRGQQVTLSCSPISGHRSVSWYQQTPGQGLQFLFEYFSETQRNKGNFPGRFSGRQFSNSRSEMNVSTLELGDSALYLCASSLATDSYGYTFGSGTRLTVV.

The chain combines TRBV7-2 with TRBJ1-2; TRBD1 might be the D (6 bases). Germline CDR1 SGHTA, CDR2 FQGNSA. Trimming took 5 bases from V and 5 from J, leaving 12 bases between them. The CDR3 is 13 amino acids. The CDR3 sequence is CASSARGGYGYTF. The CDR3 nucleotides read TGTGCCAGCAGCGCCAGGGGTGGATATGGCTACACCTTC.

This chain uses TRBV2 with TRBJ2-1, with a possible D match to TRBD1 (5 bases). The ends were cut back, 5 bases at V and 5 bases at J, with 7 bases in the middle. This CDR3 spans 12 amino acids. The germline V gene encodes CDR1 SNHLY and CDR2 FYNNEI. CDR3 amino acids: CASSMTDNEQFF. CDR3 nucleotides: TGTGCCAGCAGTATGACAGACAATGAGCAGTTCTTC. The variable domain in full, completed from reference TRBV2 and TRBJ2-1, reads EPEVTQTPSHQVTQMGQEVILRCVPISNHLYFYWYRQILGQKVEFLVSFYNNEISEKSEIFDDQFSVERPDGSNFTLKIRSTKLEDSAMYFCASSMTDNEQFFGPGTRLTVL.

This chain's CDR3 is CASSYFYSPLHF. The CDR3 region has the DNA TGTGCCAGCAGTTACTTCTATTCACCCCTCCACTTT. The V and J genes are TRBV6-2 or TRBV6-3 and TRBJ1-6; no clear D gene. The CDR3 length is 12 residues. Germline values: CDR1 MNHEY, CDR2 SVGEGT. Trimming took 1 base from V and 8 from J, leaving 3 bases between them.

The chain is built from TRBV28 and TRBJ1-3, with no clear D. From germline, CDR1 is MDHEN and CDR2 SYDVKM. V lost 7 bases and J lost 0, with 13 bases in between. The CDR3 runs to 15 residues. CDR3 DNA: TGTGCCAGCACCCCCCGGAGTCTCTCTGGAAACACCATATATTTT. It codes for CASTPRSLSGNTIYF.

The V and J genes are TRBV24-1 and TRBJ2-5; 10 bases agree with TRBD1. V shed 7 bases and J 2 bases; nucleotides not matched to a gene: 6. The germline gives CDR1 KGHDR, CDR2 SFDVKD. The CDR3 runs to 15 residues. CDR3 sequence: CATSRQGARQETQYF. CDR3 DNA sequence: TGTGCCACCAGCCGACAGGGGGCGCGACAAGAGACCCAGTACTTC.

The count of this clone is one. The chain employs TRBV28 and TRBJ2-1; TRBD1 matches 7 bases. Germline trimming cut 8 bases from V and 5 bases from J; bases unmatched to any gene: 12. Germline CDR1 MDHEN, CDR2 SYDVKM. The length of the CDR3 is 15 residues. CDR3 region: CASGNRDRPDNEQFF. The CDR3 DNA is TGTGCCAGCGGGAATCGGGACAGACCGGACAATGAGCAGTTCTTC.

The CDR3 protein is CASSTGLAANEQFF. CDR3 sequence (DNA): TGTGCCAGCAGCACCGGACTAGCGGCCAATGAGCAGTTCTTC. The chain employs TRBV3-1 (or the pseudogene TRBV3-2) and TRBJ2-1; 10 bases agree with TRBD2. This CDR3 contains 14 residues. The junction had 4 bases not matched to a gene; V was cut back by 5 bases and J by 6 bases. CDR1 is LGHDT, CDR2 YNNKEL, per germline (reference sequence).

This sequence joins TRBV9 and TRBJ2-2; 8 nucleotides agree with TRBD2. The germline gives CDR1 SGDLS, CDR2 YYNGEE. Losses at the gene ends were 4 bases for V and 4 bases for J; bases not matched to a gene: 9. The CDR3 runs to 16 residues. CDR3 DNA sequence: TGTGCCAGCAGCCCGACCGGGGGGGGCGCCACCGGGGAGCTGTTTTTT. Encoded protein: CASSPTGGGATGELFF.

In this sample, this clone turned up a few times. This chain uses TRBV5-4 with TRBJ2-7; D unclear. Germline V gives CDR1 SGHNT, CDR2 YYREEE (reference sequence). This CDR3 comprises 16 residues. V was trimmed by 0 bases and J by 4 bases, leaving 17 bases between them. The CDR3 DNA reads TGTGCCAGCAGCTTGGCCGTAGAGAACCCCCTATACGAGCAGTACTTC. Protein: CASSLAVENPLYEQYF. Filled out from reference TRBV5-4 and TRBJ2-7, the complete variable domain reads ETGVTQSPTHLIKTRGQQVTLRCSSQSGHNTVSWYQQALGQGPQFIFQYYREEENGRGNFPPRFSGLQFPNYSSELNVNALELDDSALYLCASSLAVENPLYEQYFGPGTRLTVT.

The chain carries TRBV10-3 and TRBJ1-4; no definite D call. The germline V and J ends were trimmed by 1 base and 10 bases, with 13 bases remaining between them. The CDR3 sequence is 14 residues long. Germline V gene sequence: CDR1 ENHRY, CDR2 SYGVKD. Here the CDR3 reads CAISELGPGGKLFF. In DNA, the CDR3 is TGTGCCATCAGTGAGTTGGGCCCCGGAGGAAAACTGTTTTTT.

The chain employs TRBV27 and TRBJ1-2, with 10 bases aligning to TRBD1. V lost 4 bases to trimming and J lost 5 bases; unmatched junction nucleotides: 13. In germline, CDR1 is MNHEY, CDR2 SMNVEV (reference sequence). This CDR3 is 17 amino acids long. CDR3 loop: CASSSTTRQGALYGYTF. In DNA, the CDR3 is TGTGCCAGCAGTTCCACCACCCGACAGGGGGCGCTGTATGGCTACACCTTC.

A single count supports this clone. Here the CDR3 DNA reads TGTGCCAGCAGCTTAACCCCTGGGACAGGGAAAGTCACCGGGGAGCTGTTTTTT. Residues: CASSLTPGTGKVTGELFF. This chain links TRBV7-3 with TRBJ2-2; 9 bases line up with TRBD1. V lost 0 bases to trimming and J lost 4 bases; unmatched junction nucleotides: 9. CDR1 and CDR2 from the germline V gene are SGHTA and FQGTGA. This CDR3 comprises 18 residues.

This chain joins TRBV5-1 and TRBJ1-2, with D possibly matching TRBD1 (6 bases). Germline V CDR1 and CDR2: SGHRS, YFSETQ. V was clipped by 3 bases and J by 3 bases, with 18 bases between them. The CDR3 totals 16 residues. As DNA, the CDR3 is TGCGCCAGCAGCTCACGGGACAACGCCCAGGACTATGGCTACACCTTC. This sequence encodes CASSSRDNAQDYGYTF.

V gene TRBV20-1 combines with J gene TRBJ1-2; weak D call: TRBD1 (5 bases). V was shortened by 5 bases and J by 6 bases, with 10 bases between the two germline ends. Germline CDR1 reads DFQATT; CDR2 reads SNEGSKA (reference sequence). This CDR3 contains 11 residues. The CDR3 reads CSAAGENGYTF. The CDR3 nucleotides are TGCAGTGCTGCGGGGGAAAATGGCTACACCTTC.

The CDR3 bases are TGTGCCAGCACCTCCCCCCGGCGGGGGGGGACAGGGGAGCTGTTTTTT. Translating it yields CASTSPRRGGTGELFF. The genes are TRBV3-1 (or the pseudogene TRBV3-2) and TRBJ2-2, with 9 bases identical to TRBD2. The CDR3 extends over 16 amino acids. Germline CDR1 reads LGHDT; CDR2 reads YNNKEL (reference sequence). The V gene end was trimmed by 7 bases and the J gene end by 8 bases; junction bases not matched to a gene: 14.

This rearrangement joins TRBV19 to TRBJ1-6, with 7 positions matching TRBD1. The CDR3 contains 14 residues. The ends lost 6 bases at V and 7 bases at J; junction bases unmatched: 6. CDR1 is LNHDA and CDR2 is SQIVND in the germline V gene (reference sequence). The CDR3 sequence is CASRVTGANSPLHF. The CDR3 region has the DNA TGTGCCAGTAGGGTAACAGGGGCCAATTCACCCCTCCACTTT.